Shown below are 27 T cell receptor beta chains from a single sample sequenced in a study of T cells after yellow fever vaccination. From the 5' RACE reads, TCRdb called clonotypes with MiXCR, one entry per CDR3 protein. The repertoire holds some 350,000 distinct CDR3 sequences, with about 4% as singletons. This sample comprised PBMCs, obtained 5 days after the yellow fever booster vaccination. The receptors here all came from a man in his late teens or twenties who received the YFV17D yellow fever vaccine.

This clonotype was seen many times. The rearrangement joins TRBV7-9 to TRBJ1-5, with D tentatively TRBD1 (6 bases). V shed 1 base and J shed 3 bases, with 13 bases lying between them. The CDR3 has 16 residues. The germline V gene has CDR1 SEHNR and CDR2 FQNEAQ (reference sequence). This CDR3 is CASSLVRDTHNQPQHF. The CDR3, as DNA: TGTGCCAGCAGCTTAGTCCGGGACACCCACAATCAGCCCCAGCATTTT.

The chain employs TRBV19 and TRBJ1-2, with D possibly TRBD1 on 5 matching bases. Germline V CDR1 and CDR2: LNHDA, SQIVND (reference sequence). Trimming stripped 3 bases from V and 4 bases from J, with 9 bases between. The CDR3 sequence is 13 residues long. CDR3 bases: TGTGCCAGTAGTATCGGCAGGGTCTATGGCTACACCTTC. This encodes CASSIGRVYGYTF.

The J gene is TRBJ1-2, the V gene TRBV6-2 or TRBV6-3; weak D call: TRBD1 (5 bases). V gave up 0 bases and J gave up 5 bases, with 16 bases separating them. Germline V gene data show CDR1 as MNHEY and CDR2 as SVGEGT. The CDR3 extends over 16 amino acids. The DNA of the CDR3 is TGTGCCAGCAGTTACTCGACAGTTAGGGGAGATTATGGCTACACCTTC. Translation gives CASSYSTVRGDYGYTF.

The chain links TRBV5-8 to TRBJ2-3, with D tentatively TRBD1 or TRBD2 (5 bases each). The CDR3 is 15 amino acids. Trimming removed 5 bases from V and 5 bases from J, with 18 bases in between. Germline CDR1 SGHTS, CDR2 YDEGEE. The CDR3 spells CASSSTGTALDTQYF. The CDR3 coding sequence is TGTGCCAGCAGTTCAACCGGGACCGCATTAGATACGCAGTATTTT.

This clonotype has a handful of counts. The chain carries TRBV4-3 and TRBJ1-1; D unclear. The CDR3 runs to 13 residues. Trimming removed 5 bases from V and 1 base from J, with 8 bases in between. Per the germline V gene, CDR1 is LGHNA and CDR2 is YSLEER. CDR3 amino acids: CASSYLQNTEAFF. The CDR3 bases are TGCGCCAGCAGCTACCTCCAGAACACTGAAGCTTTCTTT.

This clonotype was picked up many times. This chain joins TRBV5-5 and TRBJ1-1, with D possibly TRBD1 on 6 matching bases. CDR3 size: 15 residues. CDR1 and CDR2 from the germline V gene are SGHKS and YYEKEE (reference sequence). V shed 1 base and J shed 3 bases, with 13 bases lying between them. CDR3 nucleotides: TGTGCCAGCAGCTTGTTGGCTGGGGGCGACACTGAAGCTTTCTTT. Protein sequence: CASSLLAGGDTEAFF.

This clonotype was counted many times. The genes are TRBV20-1 and TRBJ2-3; D could derive from TRBD1 or TRBD2 (5 bases each). Germline V gene sequence: CDR1 DFQATT, CDR2 SNEGSKA (reference sequence). The CDR3 contains 14 residues. V was clipped by 5 bases and J by 1 base, with 13 bases between them. CDR3 sequence (DNA): TGCAGTGCTCCGGAAACGGGGCGCACAGATACGCAGTATTTT. It is translated as CSAPETGRTDTQYF.

This clonotype was counted many times. Mismatch with germline at one junction end may stem from a read error. This chain connects TRBV5-1 to TRBJ2-2, with TRBD1 matching over 7 bases. This CDR3 region has 13 residues. Germline V gene data show CDR1 as SGHRS and CDR2 as YFSETQ. DNA of the CDR3: TGTGCCAGCAGCCTACAGGGGACCGGGGAGCTGTTTTTT. Translated: CASSLQGTGELFF.

This clonotype was seen more than once but under ten times. The rearrangement joins TRBV20-1 to TRBJ1-6; 8 nucleotides match TRBD1. In germline, CDR1 is DFQATT, CDR2 SNEGSKA (reference sequence). V lost 6 bases and J lost 10; bases outside the gene matches: 11. The CDR3 covers 14 residues. This chain's CDR3 is CSASGQGSNSPLHF. The CDR3 DNA reads TGCAGTGCCAGCGGACAGGGCTCAAACTCACCCCTCCACTTT.

This chain connects TRBV9 to TRBJ1-2; D is possibly TRBD1 (6 bases). CDR1 is SGDLS and CDR2 is YYNGEE in the germline V gene. V was trimmed by 1 base and J by 2 bases, leaving 9 bases between them. This CDR3 comprises 14 residues. CDR3 residues: CASSVLQGNYGYTF. The CDR3, as DNA: TGTGCCAGCAGCGTATTACAGGGCAACTATGGCTACACCTTC.

A word on this clonotype: Germline is not matched at one junction end, which may reflect a read error. The chain uses TRBV12-3 or TRBV12-4 and TRBJ1-2, with a possible D match to TRBD1 (5 bases). The CDR3 consists of 14 residues. CDR3 residues: CASSHRWGQGYVAF. The CDR3 nucleotides read TGTGCCAGCAGTCACCGGTGGGGCCAAGGTTACGTAGCCTTC.

Notes on this clonotype: Germline and junction disagree at one end, which may indicate a read error. V is TRBV6-5 and J is TRBJ1-1; D is undetermined. Germline values: CDR1 MNHEY, CDR2 SVGAGI. The CDR3 extends over 14 amino acids. The CDR3 loop is CASRRLSAPTEAFF. CDR3 nucleotides: TGTGCCAGCAGACGACTCTCCGCCCCGACTGAGGCTTTCTTT.

This clonotype occurred many times. Written as DNA, the CDR3 is TGTGCCAGCAGCCATGGAAGGGGGCGTTTGGCCAGAGAGACCCAGTACTTC. Translation gives CASSHGRGRLARETQYF. This chain links TRBV11-2 with TRBJ2-5; 7 bases are a match to TRBD1. CDR3 length equals 17 residues. V lost 5 bases to trimming and J lost 4 bases; unmatched junction nucleotides: 16. In germline, CDR1 is SGHAT, CDR2 FQNNGV.

The chain has TRBV3-2 and TRBJ1-6; the table gives TRBD1 as D, unverified against the DNA. TRBV3-2 is recorded as a pseudogene. CDR3 size: 18 residues. The CDR3 region is CASSSPGRPGHLYSPLHF. In DNA, the CDR3 is TGTGCCAGCAGTTCGCCGGGTCGGCCGGGTCACCTTTATTCACCCCTCCACTTT.

This clonotype was seen only a few times. The CDR3 region is CASSTDMGGPQYF. The DNA for the CDR3 is TGTGCCAGCAGCACGGACATGGGCGGGCCCCAGTACTTC. The chain employs TRBV7-6 and TRBJ2-5, with D perhaps TRBD1 or TRBD2 (5 bases each). V lost 5 bases to trimming and J lost 9 bases, with 16 bases between them. There are 13 residues in the CDR3. Per germline, CDR1 SGHVS and CDR2 FNYEAQ.

This clonotype was counted many times. The chain couples TRBV7-6 to TRBJ2-5; 8 nucleotides match TRBD2. The germline V gene encodes CDR1 SGHVS and CDR2 FNYEAQ. CDR3 length: 15 residues. The J segment lost 2 bases and the V segment lost 7 bases, leaving 9 bases of the junction unmatched. CDR3 in amino acids: CASMPTSGPQETQYF. In DNA form, the CDR3 reads TGTGCCAGCATGCCAACTAGCGGCCCTCAAGAGACCCAGTACTTC.

In its sample, this clonotype was seen a few times. The chain has TRBV7-2 and TRBJ2-7, with 7 bases lining up with TRBD2. V was pared by 5 bases and J by 7 bases, with 8 bases of the junction left unmatched. Looked up from germline, CDR1 is SGHTA and CDR2 is FQGNSA. The CDR3 spans 13 residues. CDR3 bases: TGTGCCAGCAGCCCGATCAGCGGGGCAGAGCAGTACGTC. It is translated as CASSPISGAEQYV.

This clonotype was found many times. This chain connects TRBV12-3 or TRBV12-4 to TRBJ2-4; the D gene is possibly TRBD1 (5 bases). The CDR3 totals 13 residues. Trimming removed 1 base at V and 6 bases at J, with 7 bases between. The DNA of the CDR3 is TGTGCCAGCAGTTTAGAGGGGCTAAACATTCAGTACTTC. It codes for CASSLEGLNIQYF.

A few counts support this clonotype. J is TRBJ2-7 and V is TRBV28; 7 nucleotides agree with TRBD1. V lost 4 bases, J lost 3 bases, and 9 bases stayed unmatched. Germline V CDR1 and CDR2: MDHEN, SYDVKM. The CDR3 contains 15 residues. CDR3 protein: CASSSPGQDRYEQYV. In DNA, the CDR3 is TGTGCCAGCAGTTCCCCCGGACAGGATCGCTACGAGCAGTACGTC.

This clonotype was detected many times. The CDR3 nucleotides read TGTGCCAGCAGCTCGGGACTAGGAGAGACCCAGTACTTC. Its protein is CASSSGLGETQYF. The chain carries TRBV5-5 and TRBJ2-5; 8 positions agree with TRBD2. Trimming took 3 bases from V and 4 from J; bases not matched to a gene: 2. This CDR3 spans 13 amino acids. Per the germline V gene, CDR1 is SGHKS and CDR2 is YYEKEE (reference sequence).

This clonotype was counted a few times. The chain carries TRBV7-8 and TRBJ1-2; 8 nucleotides align to TRBD1. V dropped 5 bases and J dropped 8; count of bases not matched to a gene: 10. The CDR3 has 14 residues. CDR1 and CDR2 from the germline V gene are SGHVS and FQNEAQ. The CDR3 here is CASSPKDRDRGYTF. The CDR3 nucleotides read TGTGCCAGCAGCCCAAAGGACAGGGATCGCGGCTACACCTTC.

The table lists this clonotype with a few counts. The chain couples TRBV13 to TRBJ1-4; D might be TRBD1 (5 bases). The CDR3 covers 14 residues. Germline V gives CDR1 PRHDT, CDR2 FYEKMQ (reference sequence). The V gene lost 5 bases and the J gene lost 8 bases, with 15 bases spanning the gap. The CDR3 sequence is CASSPLYGAEKLFF. CDR3 DNA sequence: TGTGCCAGCAGCCCGTTGTACGGGGCGGAAAAACTGTTTTTT.

At least ten counts were recorded for this clonotype. This sequence joins TRBV29-1 and TRBJ1-1; unclear D gene. This CDR3 has 12 amino acids. The ends were cut back, 4 bases at V and 1 base at J, with 7 bases in the middle. Germline CDR1 reads SQVTM; CDR2 reads ANQGSEA. CDR3 protein: CSVVGRNTEAFF. In nucleotides, the CDR3 is TGCAGCGTTGTAGGGAGGAACACTGAAGCTTTCTTT.

This clonotype appeared many times. The chain employs TRBV5-1 and TRBJ2-7, with D maybe TRBD1 (6 bases). The germline CDR1 and CDR2 sequences are SGHRS and YFSETQ. The CDR3 spans 13 residues. V was clipped by 5 bases and J by 1 base, with 10 bases between them. CDR3 amino acids: CASSSGQSYEQYF. The CDR3 DNA reads as TGCGCCAGCAGTTCCGGACAGTCCTACGAGCAGTACTTC.

This clonotype came up many times. J is TRBJ1-3 and V is TRBV29-1, with D perhaps matching TRBD1 (6 bases). Trimming cost V 4 bases and J 7 bases, with 11 bases left between them. The CDR3 extends over 12 amino acids. Germline V gives CDR1 SQVTM, CDR2 ANQGSEA. The CDR3 DNA reads TGCAGCGTTGGAGGTCAGGGGAACACCATATATTTT. It translates to CSVGGQGNTIYF. The variable domain in full, with the rest retrieved from reference TRBV29-1 and TRBJ1-3, is SAVISQKPSRDICQRGTSLTIQCQVDSQVTMMFWYRQQPGQSLTLIATANQGSEATYESGFVIDKFPISRPNLTFSTLTVSNMSPEDSSIYLCSVGGQGNTIYFGEGSWLTVV.

A few counts support this clonotype. The chain combines TRBV24-1 with TRBJ2-7, with D perhaps matching TRBD1 (6 bases). Trimming took off 1 base at V and 3 bases at J, with 12 bases between the two ends. The CDR3 length is 15 residues. Germline CDR1 KGHDR, CDR2 SFDVKD. CDR3 sequence: CATSDLTQGCYEQYV. CDR3 DNA: TGTGCCACCAGTGATTTAACACAGGGTTGCTACGAGCAGTACGTC.

This clonotype was counted only a few times. This chain uses TRBV2 with TRBJ2-5, with a weak D call TRBD1 (6 bases). The germline V gene encodes CDR1 SNHLY and CDR2 FYNNEI. The V gene lost 4 bases and the J gene lost 5 bases, with 17 bases spanning the gap. This CDR3 is built from 15 residues. The CDR3 bases are TGTGCCAGCAGTGCCTTGGGTGGGGGCGCCGAGACCCAGTACTTC. Translating gives CASSALGGGAETQYF.